This TCR beta chain originates from a study of cytomegalovirus exposure and HLA in healthy donors. General study points: One cluster of highly shared sequence variants probably arose as a sequencing artifact. TCR beta chains numbering 150 to 200 were designated cytomegalovirus-associated.

CDR1 is MNHEY and CDR2 is SMNVEV in the germline V gene (reference sequence). The J segment lost 5 bases and the V segment lost 5 bases, leaving 11 bases of the junction unmatched. The CDR3 is made up of 18 amino acids. As to this clone: Antigen unknown.

The study ran its PCR with 60 Vbeta and 13 Jbeta primers. The method was immunoSEQ multiplex PCR; TCRdb's version includes in-frame clones alone and lacks a portion of them. The table lists approximately 180,000 clones, 70% to 80% of them singletons, with approximately 1.5% in the top ten. Sequenced sample: PBMCs. This receptor was obtained from a woman aged 25 to 39 in good health and CMV-seropositive. V is TRBV27 and J is TRBJ2-2, with 13 positions matching TRBD2. The CDR3 DNA is TGTGCCAGCAGTCACGGCCTCCCGGGACTAGCGGGAACCGGGGAGCTGTTTTTT. Protein product: CASSHGLPGLAGTGELFF.